This T cell receptor (beta chain) was retrieved from a study of human versus mouse CDR3 diversity and MHC coevolution. Produced via immunoSEQ multiplex PCR; TCRdb's table is partial and in-frame only. The sample comprises roughly 86,000 clones, around 95% of which are singletons, and 1.3% to 1.5% rests with the top ten. Germline loops: CDR1 MNHNS, CDR2 SASEGT. Trimming pared 6 bases from V and 6 bases from J, leaving 11 bases between. The CDR3 runs 12 residues. The sequenced material came from naive CD4+ T cells from blood. Subset given: CD45RO-negative CD62L-positive naive CD4 T cells. The chain links TRBV6-1 to TRBJ1-1; D may be TRBD1 (6 bases). This clonotype originated in a person between 30 and 69 years old in good health. The CDR3 here is CASRLQGSEAFF. The CDR3 bases are TGTGCCAGCAGGCTACAGGGATCTGAAGCTTTCTTT.